These 32 T cell receptor beta chains share one sample of origin, sequenced in a study of blood T cell repertoires in COVID-19. Measured with immunoSEQ multiplex PCR; TCRdb has only the in-frame clones, and not every one. The sample holds about 270,000 clones, 89% seen once. Sequencing was carried out using peripheral blood. The receptors come from a man aged 50 or older with acute or convalescent COVID-19.

The rearrangement uses TRBV5-1 and TRBJ1-6; no reliable D call. The CDR3 length is 14 residues. V was shortened by 2 bases and J by 9 bases, with 12 bases between the two germline ends. Germline CDR1 reads SGHRS; CDR2 reads YFSETQ. CDR3 in amino acids: CASSFLQSGSPLHF. The CDR3 DNA sequence: TGCGCCAGCAGCTTTCTTCAGAGCGGTTCACCCCTCCACTTT.

This clone showed up just once. This sequence joins TRBV18 and TRBJ2-7; TRBD1 is a possible D gene (6 bases). The CDR3 length is 14 residues. The germline gives CDR1 KGHSH, CDR2 LQKENI. V dropped 5 bases and J dropped 3 bases, with 14 bases sitting between them. This chain's CDR3 is CASSSRDTDYEQYF. In DNA form, the CDR3 reads TGTGCCAGCTCATCTCGGGACACGGACTACGAGCAGTACTTC.

The chain has TRBV18 and TRBJ2-5, with a possible D match to TRBD1 (6 bases). The CDR3 is 13 amino acids. Germline V gene lookup returns CDR1 KGHSH and CDR2 LQKENI. The ends were cut back, 3 bases at V and 5 bases at J, with 10 bases in the middle. CDR3 in amino acids: CASSPRDTETQYF. In DNA, the CDR3 is TGTGCCAGCTCACCTCGGGACACGGAGACCCAGTACTTC.

This chain joins TRBV3-1 (or the pseudogene TRBV3-2) and TRBJ2-3; 10 bases map to TRBD1. Looked up from germline, CDR1 is LGHDT and CDR2 is YNNKEL (reference sequence). With 4 bases clipped from V and 2 bases from J, the junction kept 6 bases outside the gene matches. CDR3 length: 16 amino acids. The CDR3 reads CASSRTGGAFTDTQYF. DNA of the CDR3: TGTGCCAGCAGCCGGACAGGGGGAGCTTTCACAGATACGCAGTATTTT.

This clone was found once. V is TRBV29-1 and J is TRBJ1-2, with D uncertain. V lost 5 bases and J 4 bases, leaving 14 bases between the germline ends. This CDR3 has 13 amino acids. The V gene's germline CDR1 is SQVTM and CDR2 ANQGSEA. The CDR3 here is CSVSEGISYGYTF. The CDR3, as DNA: TGCAGCGTTTCCGAGGGTATAAGCTATGGCTACACCTTC.

This rearrangement joins TRBV27 to TRBJ2-3, with 7 nucleotides matching TRBD1. Germline CDR1 MNHEY, CDR2 SMNVEV (reference sequence). After removal of 5 bases from V and 3 bases from J, the junction contained 11 bases not matched to a gene. This CDR3 is built from 16 residues. DNA of the CDR3: TGTGCCAGCAGTCCTAGGACAGGCCGGTGGACAGATACGCAGTATTTT. Translated, it gives CASSPRTGRWTDTQYF.

This chain links TRBV7-3 with TRBJ1-6; D is unresolved. V was pared by 5 bases and J by 8 bases, with 10 bases between. CDR3 size: 13 residues. Germline values: CDR1 SGHTA, CDR2 FQGTGA. The CDR3 nucleotides read TGTGCCAGCAGCGAGAGGGCAGATTCACCCCTCCACTTT. Translation gives CASSERADSPLHF. Full variable domain (missing parts from reference TRBV7-3 and TRBJ1-6): GAGVSQTPSNKVTEKGKYVELRCDPISGHTALYWYRQSLGQGPEFLIYFQGTGAADDSGLPNDRFFAVRPEGSVSTLKIQRTERGDSAVYLCASSERADSPLHFGNGTRLTVT.

For this clone: The germline gene is not matched at one end of the junction; a read error may be the cause. This chain joins TRBV7-2 and TRBJ1-1, with unresolved D. This CDR3 is 14 amino acids long. The germline gives CDR1 SGHTA, CDR2 FQGNSA. CDR3 in amino acids: CASSLALWAPEAFF. The DNA for the CDR3 is TGTGCCAGCAGCTTAGCGCTCTGGGCACCTGAGGCTTTCTTT.

In this sample, this clone turned up many times. This chain joins TRBV5-1 and TRBJ2-4; possible D gene TRBD2, 5 bases. Trimming cost V 7 bases and J 3 bases, with 14 bases left between them. Germline CDR1 is SGHRS and CDR2 is YFSETQ. This CDR3 is 14 amino acids long. The CDR3 spells CASQPGEYKNIQYF. The CDR3, as DNA: TGCGCCAGCCAGCCCGGGGAATACAAAAACATTCAGTACTTC.

This chain connects TRBV15 to TRBJ2-7; 11 bases line up with TRBD1. This CDR3 is 14 amino acids long. Germline V gene lookup returns CDR1 LNHNV and CDR2 YYDKDF (reference sequence). V shed 4 bases and J 7 bases; nucleotides not matched to a gene: 6. The CDR3 loop is CATSTLGTGGEQYF. In DNA, the CDR3 is TGTGCCACCAGCACACTCGGGACAGGGGGGGAGCAGTACTTC.

V is TRBV5-4 and J is TRBJ2-3, with D possibly TRBD2 on 5 matching bases. V was clipped by 4 bases and J by 0 bases, with 12 bases between them. The CDR3 has 15 amino acids. Germline CDR1 reads SGHNT; CDR2 reads YYREEE (reference sequence). CDR3 nucleotide sequence: TGTGCCAGCAGCGAGAGGGTAACTAGCACAGATACGCAGTATTTT. Protein product: CASSERVTSTDTQYF.

The chain carries TRBV10-3 and TRBJ2-7; 9 positions agree with TRBD1. Germline V lookup: CDR1 ENHRY, CDR2 SYGVKD. J gave up 3 bases and V 10 bases, and 7 bases lay outside the gene matches. CDR3 size: 13 residues. The CDR3 DNA reads as TGTGCCACAGGCGGACAGGGGTTCTACGAGCAGTACTTC. This encodes CATGGQGFYEQYF.

V and J are TRBV2 and TRBJ2-7; D may be TRBD1 (5 bases). Germline lookup yields CDR1 SNHLY and CDR2 FYNNEI. This CDR3 comprises 14 residues. Between the trimmed V and J ends, which lost 4 bases and 0 bases, there was a span of 10 bases. The CDR3 loop is CASSVDSNSYEQYF. Here the CDR3 DNA reads TGTGCCAGCAGTGTTGACAGTAACTCCTACGAGCAGTACTTC.

The J gene is TRBJ1-3, the V gene TRBV30, with no clear D. Trimming removed 1 base at V and 2 bases at J, with 6 bases between. The V gene's germline CDR1 is GTSNPN and CDR2 SVGIG (reference sequence). The CDR3 spans 13 residues. The CDR3 region is CAWSAYPGNTIYF. CDR3 DNA: TGTGCCTGGAGTGCGTATCCTGGAAACACCATATATTTT.

This clone was found once. The genes are TRBV5-1 and TRBJ1-2; D might be TRBD1 (5 bases). Trimming pared 0 bases from V and 2 bases from J, leaving 8 bases between. CDR1 is SGHRS, CDR2 YFSETQ, per germline. This CDR3 contains 14 residues. In DNA, the CDR3 is TGCGCCAGCAGCTTGGTTCAGGGAAACTATGGCTACACCTTC. Translation gives CASSLVQGNYGYTF.

CDR3 sequence (DNA): TGCGCCAGCAGCTTGGCCACAGACAGGGTGCCCTATGGCTACACCTTC. Translation: CASSLATDRVPYGYTF. The rearrangement joins TRBV5-1 to TRBJ1-2; 7 bases map to TRBD1. CDR1 and CDR2 (germline): SGHRS, YFSETQ. The CDR3 has 16 residues. The V and J ends lost 0 bases and 4 bases, in that order; junction bases with no gene match: 9. The complete variable domain, with remaining parts taken from reference TRBV5-1 and TRBJ1-2, reads KAGVTQTPRYLIKTRGQQVTLSCSPISGHRSVSWYQQTPGQGLQFLFEYFSETQRNKGNFPGRFSGRQFSNSRSEMNVSTLELGDSALYLCASSLATDRVPYGYTFGSGTRLTVV.

The rearrangement links TRBV7-8 to TRBJ2-6; D remains unclear. V was shortened by 1 base and J by 10 bases, with 14 bases between the two germline ends. Germline V lookup: CDR1 SGHVS, CDR2 FQNEAQ. The CDR3 totals 15 residues. This chain's CDR3 is CASSLGAARMNVLTF. In DNA, the CDR3 is TGTGCCAGCAGCTTAGGTGCCGCCAGGATGAACGTCCTGACTTTC.

Remarks on this clone: The junction shows a germline mismatch at one end, possibly a read error. The V call is TRBV6-4, the J call TRBJ2-7; D is possibly TRBD1 (6 bases). Germline V CDR1 and CDR2: MRHNA, SNTAGT. The CDR3 has 10 residues. The CDR3 is CASEQGLVAF. CDR3 in DNA: TGTGCCAGCGAGCAGGGGCTCGTGGCTTTC.

The chain has TRBV3-1 (or the pseudogene TRBV3-2) and TRBJ1-4; 9 bases align to TRBD1. The CDR3 spans 17 residues. V shed 0 bases and J 8 bases; nucleotides not matched to a gene: 10. Per germline, CDR1 LGHDT and CDR2 YNNKEL (reference sequence). This CDR3 reads CASSQDGTGRGEEKLFF. The CDR3 coding sequence is TGTGCCAGCAGCCAAGATGGGACAGGGAGGGGTGAGGAAAAACTGTTTTTT.

The rearrangement uses TRBV6-2 or TRBV6-3 and TRBJ2-6; tentative D call: TRBD1 (5 bases). CDR1 is MNHEY and CDR2 is SVGEGT in the germline V gene. V gave up 4 bases and J gave up 2 bases, with 18 bases separating them. The CDR3 length is 18 residues. DNA for the CDR3: TGTGCCAGCAGTTCGAAAACCTACAGGCCTCCTGGGGCCAACGTCCTGACTTTC. Translation: CASSSKTYRPPGANVLTF.

The chain links TRBV13 to TRBJ2-7; D not certain. Looked up from germline, CDR1 is PRHDT and CDR2 is FYEKMQ (reference sequence). Trimming removed 0 bases at V and 3 bases at J, with 9 bases between. The CDR3 has 14 amino acids. CDR3 sequence reads: CASSLGSTYYEQYF. The CDR3 bases are TGTGCCAGCAGCTTAGGGAGTACTTACTACGAGCAGTACTTC. The complete variable domain, with remaining parts taken from reference TRBV13 and TRBJ2-7, reads AAGVIQSPRHLIKEKRETATLKCYPIPRHDTVYWYQQGPGQDPQFLISFYEKMQSDKGSIPDRFSAQQFSDYHSELNMSSLELGDSALYFCASSLGSTYYEQYFGPGTRLTVT.

The chain uses TRBV7-9 and TRBJ1-2; a possible D gene is TRBD1 (6 bases). V was cut by 4 bases and J by 4 bases, with 16 bases left in between. This CDR3 comprises 15 residues. Germline CDR1 reads SEHNR; CDR2 reads FQNEAQ (reference sequence). The CDR3 here is CASSSPGRGFYGYTF. The CDR3 DNA reads as TGTGCCAGCAGCTCCCCGGGCAGGGGATTCTATGGCTACACCTTC.

On this clone: At one end, the junction sequence differs from germline, possibly due to a read error. This chain connects TRBV2 to TRBJ2-7, with 10 bases lining up with TRBD1. Germline-derived CDR1 and CDR2 are SNHLY and FYNNEI. The CDR3 length is 15 residues. The CDR3, as DNA: TGTGCCAGCAGTAAAGCGGGACAGGGGAACTACGAGCAGTACTTC. Protein: CASSKAGQGNYEQYF.

In nucleotides, the CDR3 is TGTGCCAGCAGTGACTGGCTAGCGGGCCGAGGCGGAGAGACCCAGTACTTC. Protein sequence: CASSDWLAGRGGETQYF. This sequence joins TRBV6-4 and TRBJ2-5, with 8 nucleotides matching TRBD2. Germline CDR1 is MRHNA and CDR2 is SNTAGT. The ends lost 1 base at V and 4 bases at J; junction bases unmatched: 11. This CDR3 contains 17 residues.

The V call is TRBV18, the J call TRBJ1-4; TRBD1 might be the D (5 bases). CDR3 length equals 15 residues. Germline V gene lookup returns CDR1 KGHSH and CDR2 LQKENI. V was clipped by 0 bases and J by 8 bases, with 13 bases between them. As DNA, the CDR3 is TGTGCCAGCTCACCACCCGGCCAGCGGGACGAAAAACTGTTTTTT. Its protein is CASSPPGQRDEKLFF. Combining the CDR3 with reference TRBV18 and TRBJ1-4 gives the whole variable domain NAGVMQNPRHLVRRRGQEARLRCSPMKGHSHVYWYRQLPEEGLKFMVYLQKENIIDESGMPKERFSAEFPKEGPSILRIQQVVRGDSAAYFCASSPPGQRDEKLFFGSGTQLSVL.

This clone was observed once. The J gene is TRBJ2-1, the V gene TRBV10-3, with D tentatively TRBD2 (5 bases). This CDR3 is built from 13 residues. Per the germline V gene, CDR1 is ENHRY and CDR2 is SYGVKD. The V and J ends lost 6 bases and 1 base respectively, with 7 bases between them. DNA for the CDR3: TGTGCCATCAGGCTAGCTTCCTACAATGAGCAGTTCTTC. This translates into CAIRLASYNEQFF.

This chain connects TRBV10-3 to TRBJ2-1, with 11 nucleotides matching TRBD1. This CDR3 has 16 amino acids. V shed 0 bases, J shed 7 bases, and the junction held 5 bases outside the gene matches. Looked up from germline, CDR1 is ENHRY and CDR2 is SYGVKD. DNA for the CDR3: TGTGCCATCAGTGAGTCGGGAGGACAGGGGGCAAATGAGCAGTTCTTC. Translating gives CAISESGGQGANEQFF.

V gene TRBV5-1 combines with J gene TRBJ2-2; D perhaps matches TRBD1 (6 bases). CDR1 and CDR2 (germline): SGHRS, YFSETQ. Trimming cost V 4 bases and J 4 bases, with 11 bases left between them. The CDR3 sequence is 14 residues long. The CDR3 bases are TGCGCCAGCAGCCAGGGACACGGCACCGGGGAGCTGTTTTTT. Protein product: CASSQGHGTGELFF.

The chain employs TRBV7-3 and TRBJ2-5; 11 nucleotides agree with TRBD2. The V gene end was trimmed by 2 bases and the J gene end by 3 bases; junction bases not matched to a gene: 8. Germline V lookup: CDR1 SGHTA, CDR2 FQGTGA. The CDR3 totals 17 residues. The CDR3 bases are TGTGCCAGCAGCTTAGCCCCTAGCGGGGGGCTCAAAGAGACCCAGTACTTC. It yields the protein CASSLAPSGGLKETQYF.

This chain joins TRBV19 and TRBJ1-3, with D unclear. There are 14 residues in the CDR3. Trimming shortened V by 4 bases and J by 0 bases, and 7 bases separated the two germline ends. Germline V CDR1 and CDR2: LNHDA, SQIVND (reference sequence). The CDR3 nucleotides are TGTGCCAGTAGTACCACCTACTCTGGAAACACCATATATTTT. Translation gives CASSTTYSGNTIYF. Filled out from reference TRBV19 and TRBJ1-3, the complete variable domain reads DGGITQSPKYLFRKEGQNVTLSCEQNLNHDAMYWYRQDPGQGLRLIYYSQIVNDFQKGDIAEGYSVSREKKESFPLTVTSAQKNPTAFYLCASSTTYSGNTIYFGEGSWLTVV.

The J gene is TRBJ1-2, the V gene TRBV9, with D maybe TRBD1 (6 bases). Between the trimmed V and J ends, which lost 9 bases and 5 bases, there was a span of 11 bases. The CDR3 has 11 residues. Germline CDR1 and CDR2: SGDLS and YYNGEE. The CDR3 DNA is TGTGCCACCGCAGGGGATTATGGCTACACCTTC. Residues: CATAGDYGYTF.

The CDR3 loop reads CASSWGGNEQFF. Written as DNA, the CDR3 is TGTGCCAGCAGCTGGGGGGGAAATGAGCAGTTCTTC. This chain uses TRBV5-6 with TRBJ2-1; TRBD2 matches at 7 bases. Germline loops: CDR1 SGHDT, CDR2 YYEEEE. The trim removed 3 bases at V and 7 bases at J, leaving 1 base unmatched. The CDR3 runs 12 residues.